This TCR beta chain was documented in a study of blood T cells in healthy people across ages. Per germline, CDR1 LNHDA and CDR2 SQIVND (reference sequence). The V gene lost 3 bases and the J gene lost 3 bases, with 8 bases spanning the gap. The CDR3 contains 13 residues. Together with a sample-barcoded 5' primer, a J-beta primer mix was included in a second PCR lasting about 7 to 11 cycles. TCRdb independently ran MiXCR on the 5' RACE reads; one entry per CDR3 protein. The sample has 800,000 or so distinct CDR3 sequences; 20% to 25% are singletons. This clonotype appeared once. The data were also submitted as part of a second study, on T cells of mothers and their children. That source reports: Input to cDNA synthesis comprised all extracted RNA, at a ratio of about 1.5 ug per 15 ul.

This chain uses TRBV19 with TRBJ2-5; D tentatively reads TRBD1 or TRBD2 (5 bases each). This clonotype was sampled from a boy under 18 in good health. Material: blood. The CDR3 DNA follows: TGTGCCAGTAGTATTCGAGGGGAAGAGACCCAGTACTTC. Protein: CASSIRGEETQYF.